This T cell receptor beta chain was captured by sequencing in a study of blood T cell repertoires in COVID-19. Study background: T cells, B-cell-depleted T cells, or PBMCs supplied cDNA or gDNA.

Per the authors' pipeline: Amplification of reference gene primers provided the estimated nucleated cell counts. Libraries were prepared by immunoSEQ multiplex PCR; TCRdb keeps only in-frame clonotypes and omits some of them. The DNA was the basis for D and trimming; V, J and clone size are from that table. Of some 240,000 clones in the sample, 84% are singletons; the top ten hold around 1.5%. CDR3 length: 14 amino acids. Between the trimmed V and J ends, which lost 0 bases and 1 base, there was a span of 8 bases. From germline, CDR1 is SGDLS and CDR2 YYNGEE. J is TRBJ2-7 and V is TRBV9; possible D gene TRBD1, 6 bases. The TCR sequence derives from a woman between 35 and 50 years old who had recovered from COVID-19. Sequencing used peripheral blood. The CDR3 loop is CASSVEQGSYEQYF. The CDR3 coding sequence is TGTGCCAGCAGCGTAGAACAGGGATCCTACGAGCAGTACTTC.